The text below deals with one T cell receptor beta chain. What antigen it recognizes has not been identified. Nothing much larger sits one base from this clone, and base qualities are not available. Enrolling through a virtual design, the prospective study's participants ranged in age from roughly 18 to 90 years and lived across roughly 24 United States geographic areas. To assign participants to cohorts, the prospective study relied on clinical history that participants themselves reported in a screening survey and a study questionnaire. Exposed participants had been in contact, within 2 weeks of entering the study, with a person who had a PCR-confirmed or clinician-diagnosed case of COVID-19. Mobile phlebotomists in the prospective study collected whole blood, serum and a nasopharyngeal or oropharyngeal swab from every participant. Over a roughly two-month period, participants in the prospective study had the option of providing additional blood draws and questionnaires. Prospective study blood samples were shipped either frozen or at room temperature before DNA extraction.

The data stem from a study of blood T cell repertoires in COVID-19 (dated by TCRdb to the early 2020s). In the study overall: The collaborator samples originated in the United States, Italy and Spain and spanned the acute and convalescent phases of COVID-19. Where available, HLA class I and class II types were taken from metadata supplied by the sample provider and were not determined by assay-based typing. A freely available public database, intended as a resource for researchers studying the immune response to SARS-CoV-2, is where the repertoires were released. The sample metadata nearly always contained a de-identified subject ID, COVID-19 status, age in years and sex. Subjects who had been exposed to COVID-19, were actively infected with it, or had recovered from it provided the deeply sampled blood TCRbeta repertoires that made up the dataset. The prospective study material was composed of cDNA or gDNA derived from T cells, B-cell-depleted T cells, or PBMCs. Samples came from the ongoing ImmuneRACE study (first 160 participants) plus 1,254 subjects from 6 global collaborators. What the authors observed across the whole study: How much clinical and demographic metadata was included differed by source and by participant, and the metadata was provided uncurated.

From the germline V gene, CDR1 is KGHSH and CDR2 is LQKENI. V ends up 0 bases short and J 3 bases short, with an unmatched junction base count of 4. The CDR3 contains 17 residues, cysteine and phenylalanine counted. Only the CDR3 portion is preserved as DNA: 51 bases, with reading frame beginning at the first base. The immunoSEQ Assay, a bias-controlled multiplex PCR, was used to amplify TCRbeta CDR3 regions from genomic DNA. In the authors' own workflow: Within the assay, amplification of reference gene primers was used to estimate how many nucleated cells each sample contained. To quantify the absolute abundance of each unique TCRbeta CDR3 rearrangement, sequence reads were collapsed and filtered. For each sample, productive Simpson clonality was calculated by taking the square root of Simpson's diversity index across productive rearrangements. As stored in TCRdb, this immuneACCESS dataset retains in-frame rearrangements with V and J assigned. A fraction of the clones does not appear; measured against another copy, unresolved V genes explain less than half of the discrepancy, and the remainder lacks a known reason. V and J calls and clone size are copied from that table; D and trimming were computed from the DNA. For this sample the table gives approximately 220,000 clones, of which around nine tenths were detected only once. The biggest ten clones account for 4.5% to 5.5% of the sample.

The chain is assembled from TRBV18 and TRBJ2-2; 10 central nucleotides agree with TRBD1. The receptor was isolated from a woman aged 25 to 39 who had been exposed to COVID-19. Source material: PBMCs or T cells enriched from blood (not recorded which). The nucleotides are TGTGCCAGCTCACCACCGGGGACAGGGGCGGACACCGGGGAGCTGTTTTTT. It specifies CASSPPGTGADTGELFF. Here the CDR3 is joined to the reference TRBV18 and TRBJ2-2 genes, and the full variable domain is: NAGVMQNPRHLVRRRGQEARLRCSPMKGHSHVYWYRQLPEEGLKFMVYLQKENIIDESGMPKERFSAEFPKEGPSILRIQQVVRGDSAAYFCASSPPGTGADTGELFFGEGSRLTVL.